This note documents a single T cell receptor (beta chain) sequence. In the original workflow: How many nucleated cells were present was estimated from reference gene primer amplification. Only in-frame clones appear in the TCRdb table, and some are missing; sequencing was by immunoSEQ multiplex PCR. V, J and clone size are those of that table, while D and trimming were read from the DNA. The table lists 230,000 or so clones, 88% of them singletons, with around 15% in the top ten. This specimen belongs to a study of blood T cell repertoires in COVID-19. Study-wide background: PBMCs, B-cell-depleted T cells, or T cells were the source of the cDNA or gDNA that made up the material.

Germline V gene sequence: CDR1 SGHRS, CDR2 YFSETQ. V trimming: 3 bases; J trimming: 6 bases; junction bases outside the gene matches: 2. This CDR3 has 14 residues. The TCR comes from a woman between 50 and 59 years old with acute COVID-19. The chain uses TRBV5-1 and TRBJ2-2, with TRBD1 identical over 10 bases. The source material was PBMCs or T cells enriched from blood (not recorded which). The CDR3 coding sequence is TGCGCCAGCAGCTCCGGACAGGGGGCCGGGGAGCTGTTTTTT. This encodes CASSSGQGAGELFF.